The 13 T cell receptor beta chains below were found in one sample sequenced in a study of cytotoxic CD8 clonotypes in ibrutinib-treated CLL. Here immunoSEQ multiplex PCR was the method, and the copy in TCRdb shows in-frame clones only, minus some. The data hold about 60,000 clones, with roughly 54% observed a single time. This material consisted of PBMCs, taken at disease progression, from a patient treated with ibrutinib. The receptors were gathered from a human donor with chronic lymphocytic leukemia.

The V call is TRBV2, the J call TRBJ1-1; 8 bases are a match to TRBD1. The germline gives CDR1 SNHLY, CDR2 FYNNEI. This CDR3 contains 14 residues. Trimming removed 6 bases from V and 2 bases from J; junction bases left unmatched: 5. CDR3 nucleotides: TGTGCCAGCAGCGCGACAGGGGTAAACACTGAAGCTTTCTTT. It yields the protein CASSATGVNTEAFF.

The chain is built from TRBV30 and TRBJ2-5; 10 nucleotides agree with TRBD1. CDR3 size: 14 residues. Unmatched junction bases numbered 4, after V lost 1 base and J lost 5 bases. Germline loops: CDR1 GTSNPN, CDR2 SVGIG (reference sequence). CDR3 DNA: TGTGCCTGGAGTGCGACAGGGGGCGACGAGACCCAGTACTTC. It specifies CAWSATGGDETQYF.

The V and J genes are TRBV27 and TRBJ2-7; possible D gene TRBD1, 6 bases. The V end was cut by 3 bases, the J end by 1 base, with 7 bases between. Germline CDR1 reads MNHEY; CDR2 reads SMNVEV (reference sequence). This CDR3 is 13 amino acids long. CDR3 loop: CASSFQGSYEQYF. The CDR3 coding sequence is TGTGCCAGCAGTTTTCAGGGGTCCTACGAGCAGTACTTC.

This clone is a singleton in its sample. The chain carries TRBV5-1 and TRBJ2-2; 14 bases fit TRBD2. V lost 3 bases and J lost 6; bases outside the gene matches: 7. Germline loops: CDR1 SGHRS, CDR2 YFSETQ. The CDR3 runs to 17 residues. The CDR3 loop is CASSYGTSGGHAGELFF. The CDR3 DNA follows: TGCGCCAGCAGCTACGGGACTAGCGGGGGTCATGCCGGGGAGCTGTTTTTT.

The chain carries TRBV30 and TRBJ1-3; possibly TRBD1 for D (6 bases). The V gene's germline CDR1 is GTSNPN and CDR2 SVGIG (reference sequence). The CDR3 sequence is 14 residues long. Trimming removed 3 bases from V and 2 bases from J, with 11 bases in between. Here the CDR3 DNA reads TGTGCCTGGAGCGAAGGACAGCCTGGAAACACCATATATTTT. It is translated as CAWSEGQPGNTIYF. Using reference TRBV30 and TRBJ1-3 for the parts outside the CDR3, the full variable domain is SQTIHQWPATLVQPVGSPLSLECTVEGTSNPNLYWYRQAAGRGLQLLFYSVGIGQISSEVPQNLSASRPQDRQFILSSKKLLLSDSGFYLCAWSEGQPGNTIYFGEGSWLTVV.

The chain carries TRBV27 and TRBJ2-2; D not resolved. CDR1 MNHEY and CDR2 SMNVEV come from the germline V gene (reference sequence). Trimming took off 8 bases at V and 0 bases at J, with 10 bases between the two ends. CDR3 length: 14 residues. The CDR3 nucleotides are TGTGCCAGCGGCGGATACGCGAACACCGGGGAGCTGTTTTTT. It codes for CASGGYANTGELFF.

The sample holds a few counts of this clone. The rearrangement uses TRBV27 and TRBJ1-4; TRBD1 aligns across 9 bases. This CDR3 is 15 amino acids long. V gave up 0 bases and J gave up 7 bases; unmatched junction bases: 3. The germline gives CDR1 MNHEY, CDR2 SMNVEV (reference sequence). CDR3 sequence: CASSLSWDRAEKLFF. The CDR3, as DNA: TGTGCCAGCAGTTTATCTTGGGACAGGGCTGAAAAACTGTTTTTT.

The V call is TRBV6-5, the J call TRBJ1-3; D not resolved. This CDR3 is 10 amino acids long. V shed 5 bases and J shed 9 bases, with 5 bases lying between them. Germline CDR1 reads MNHEY; CDR2 reads SVGAGI. The CDR3 sequence is CASSEITIYF. In DNA, the CDR3 is TGTGCCAGCAGTGAAATCACCATATATTTT.

This chain links TRBV28 with TRBJ1-6; D might be TRBD1 (5 bases). Germline lookup yields CDR1 MDHEN and CDR2 SYDVKM. The germline V and J ends were trimmed by 5 bases and 9 bases, with 11 bases remaining between them. The CDR3 loop spans 13 amino acids. CDR3 nucleotide sequence: TGTGCCAGCAGTCCCCCGGGGGTTTCACCCCTCCACTTT. Translation: CASSPPGVSPLHF. The whole variable domain, remainder taken from reference TRBV28 and TRBJ1-6, is DVKVTQSSRYLVKRTGEKVFLECVQDMDHENMFWYRQDPGLGLRLIYFSYDVKMKEKGDIPEGYSVSREKKERFSLILESASTNQTSMYLCASSPPGVSPLHFGNGTRLTVT.

This chain links TRBV7-9 with TRBJ1-1, with D possibly TRBD1 on 5 matching bases. The CDR3 sequence is 13 residues long. Trimming removed 6 bases from V and 4 bases from J, with 12 bases in between. Germline CDR1 and CDR2: SEHNR and FQNEAQ (reference sequence). CDR3 sequence reads: CASRTGARTEAFF. As DNA, the CDR3 is TGTGCCAGCAGAACCGGGGCTCGCACTGAAGCTTTCTTT.

The CDR3 sequence is CASSPGTQQETQYF. The CDR3 DNA follows: TGCGCCAGCAGCCCCGGGACTCAACAAGAGACCCAGTACTTC. The chain employs TRBV5-1 and TRBJ2-5; maybe TRBD2 (6 bases). Germline V gene data show CDR1 as SGHRS and CDR2 as YFSETQ. Trimming removed 4 bases at V and 2 bases at J, with 12 bases between. The CDR3 is made up of 14 amino acids.

V and J are TRBV7-2 and TRBJ1-4, with D possibly matching TRBD1 (6 bases). The CDR3 is 17 residues long. The germline V and J ends were trimmed by 1 base and 7 bases, with 19 bases remaining between them. The V gene's germline CDR1 is SGHTA and CDR2 FQGNSA. CDR3 residues: CASSLDARGTVREKLFF. DNA for the CDR3: TGTGCCAGCAGCTTAGACGCCAGGGGCACGGTGCGTGAAAAACTGTTTTTT.

This rearrangement joins TRBV18 to TRBJ2-7; 7 bases line up with TRBD1. The CDR3 covers 15 residues. Trimming took 1 base from V and 4 from J; bases not matched to a gene: 7. Germline values: CDR1 KGHSH, CDR2 LQKENI. CDR3 sequence: CASSPQGATTYEQYF. The CDR3, as DNA: TGTGCCAGCTCACCACAGGGGGCCACTACTTACGAGCAGTACTTC.